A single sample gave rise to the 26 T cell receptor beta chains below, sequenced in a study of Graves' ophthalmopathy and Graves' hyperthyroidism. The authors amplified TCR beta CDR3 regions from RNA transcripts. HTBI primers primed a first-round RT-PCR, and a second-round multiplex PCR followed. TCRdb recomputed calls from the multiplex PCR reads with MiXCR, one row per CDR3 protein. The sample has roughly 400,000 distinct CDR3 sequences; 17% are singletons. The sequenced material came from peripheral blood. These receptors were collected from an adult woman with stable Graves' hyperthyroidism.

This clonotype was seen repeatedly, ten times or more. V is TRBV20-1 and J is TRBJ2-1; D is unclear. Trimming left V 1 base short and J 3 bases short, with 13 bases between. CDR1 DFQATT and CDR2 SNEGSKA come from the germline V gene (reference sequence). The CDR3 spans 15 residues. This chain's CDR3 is CSARGPAYFYNEQFF. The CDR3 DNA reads TGCAGTGCTAGAGGCCCGGCTTACTTCTACAATGAGCAGTTCTTC.

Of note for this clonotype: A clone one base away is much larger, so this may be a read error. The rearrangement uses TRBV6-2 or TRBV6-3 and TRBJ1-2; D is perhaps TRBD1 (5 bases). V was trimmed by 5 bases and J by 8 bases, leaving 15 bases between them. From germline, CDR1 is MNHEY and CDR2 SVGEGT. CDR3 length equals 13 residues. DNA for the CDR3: TGTGCCAGCAGTGGACATGGGACTTTCGGCTACACCTTC. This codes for CASSGHGTFGYTF.

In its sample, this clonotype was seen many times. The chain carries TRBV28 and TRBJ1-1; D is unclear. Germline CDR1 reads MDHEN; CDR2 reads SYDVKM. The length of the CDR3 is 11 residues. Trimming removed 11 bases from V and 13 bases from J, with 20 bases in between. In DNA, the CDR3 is TGTGCCTCCGTATGGGAGGCAGCCCTTTTCTTT. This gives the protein CASVWEAALFF.

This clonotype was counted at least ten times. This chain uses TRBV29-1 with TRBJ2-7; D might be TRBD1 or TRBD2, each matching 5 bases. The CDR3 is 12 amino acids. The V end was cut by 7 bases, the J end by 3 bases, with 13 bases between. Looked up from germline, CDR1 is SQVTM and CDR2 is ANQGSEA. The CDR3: CSAIGTDYEQYF. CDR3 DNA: TGCAGCGCCATTGGGACGGACTACGAGCAGTACTTC.

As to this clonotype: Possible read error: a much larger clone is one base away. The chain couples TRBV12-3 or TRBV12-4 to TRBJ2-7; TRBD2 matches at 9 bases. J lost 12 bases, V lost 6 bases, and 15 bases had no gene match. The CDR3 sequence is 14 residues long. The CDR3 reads CASRASGATYGPYF. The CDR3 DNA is TGTGCCAGCAGGGCTAGCGGGGCCACCTACGGGCCGTACTTC.

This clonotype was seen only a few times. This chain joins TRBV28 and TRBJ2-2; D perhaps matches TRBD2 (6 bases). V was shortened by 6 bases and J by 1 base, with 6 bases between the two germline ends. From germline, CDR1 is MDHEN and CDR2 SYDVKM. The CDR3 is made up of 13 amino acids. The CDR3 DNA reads TGTGCCAGCAGGGAGGGGAACACCGGGGAGCTGTTTTTT. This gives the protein CASREGNTGELFF.

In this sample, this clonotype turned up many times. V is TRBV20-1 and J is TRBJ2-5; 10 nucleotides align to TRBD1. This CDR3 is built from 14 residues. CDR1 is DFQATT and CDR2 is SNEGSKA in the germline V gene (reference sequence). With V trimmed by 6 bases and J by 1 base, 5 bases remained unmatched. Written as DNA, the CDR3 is TGCAGTGCCCGGGGACAGGGGATCCAAGAGACCCAGTACTTC. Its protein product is CSARGQGIQETQYF.

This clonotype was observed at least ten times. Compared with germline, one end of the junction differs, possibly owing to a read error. CDR3 region: CSVVRGMNTEVFF. For the CDR3, the DNA is TGCAGCGTTGTTCGCGGGATGAACACTGAAGTTTTCTTT. The chain couples TRBV29-1 to TRBJ1-1; D unclear. The CDR3 spans 13 residues. Germline CDR1 SQVTM, CDR2 ANQGSEA.

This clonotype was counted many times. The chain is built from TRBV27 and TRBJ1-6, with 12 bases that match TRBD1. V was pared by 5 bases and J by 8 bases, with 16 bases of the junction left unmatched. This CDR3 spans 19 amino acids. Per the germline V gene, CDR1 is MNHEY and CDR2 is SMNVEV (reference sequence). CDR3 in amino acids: CASSPSFRDRGPQDSPLHF. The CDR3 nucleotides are TGTGCCAGCAGTCCCTCGTTCCGGGACAGGGGGCCTCAGGATTCACCCCTCCACTTT.

The CDR3 nucleotides are TGTGCCAGCAGCTCCGGGACAGGGGCTCCCTATGGCTACACCTTC. Encoded protein: CASSSGTGAPYGYTF. The V and J genes are TRBV7-9 and TRBJ1-2, with 10 nucleotides matching TRBD1. The CDR3 is 15 residues long. Germline V gene lookup returns CDR1 SEHNR and CDR2 FQNEAQ (reference sequence). Trimming at V came to 4 bases and at J to 4 bases, leaving 6 bases not matched to a gene.

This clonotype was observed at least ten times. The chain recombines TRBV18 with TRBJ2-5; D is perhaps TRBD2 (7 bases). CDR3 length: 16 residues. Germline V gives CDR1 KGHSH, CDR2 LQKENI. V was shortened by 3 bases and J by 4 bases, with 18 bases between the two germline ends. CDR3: CASSPGGRGGRETQYF. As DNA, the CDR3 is TGTGCCAGCTCACCCGGTGGCAGGGGAGGGCGAGAGACCCAGTACTTC. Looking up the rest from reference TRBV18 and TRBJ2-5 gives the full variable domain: NAGVMQNPRHLVRRRGQEARLRCSPMKGHSHVYWYRQLPEEGLKFMVYLQKENIIDESGMPKERFSAEFPKEGPSILRIQQVVRGDSAAYFCASSPGGRGGRETQYFGPGTRLLVL.

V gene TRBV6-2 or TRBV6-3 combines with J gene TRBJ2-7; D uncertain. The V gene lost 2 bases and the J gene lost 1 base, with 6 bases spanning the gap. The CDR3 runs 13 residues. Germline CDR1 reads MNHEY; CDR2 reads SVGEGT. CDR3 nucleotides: TGTGCCAGCAGTTACGCCGGTTCCTACGAGCAGTACTTC. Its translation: CASSYAGSYEQYF.

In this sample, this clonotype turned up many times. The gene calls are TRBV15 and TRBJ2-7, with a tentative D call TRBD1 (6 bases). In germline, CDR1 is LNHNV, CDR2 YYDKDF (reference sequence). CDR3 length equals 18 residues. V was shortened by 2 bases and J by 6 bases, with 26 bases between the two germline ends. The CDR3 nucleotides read TGTGCCACCAGCAGATCCTTTTTACAGGGCTCCCCTACTATCGAGCAGTACTTC. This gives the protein CATSRSFLQGSPTIEQYF.

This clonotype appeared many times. DNA for the CDR3: TGCAGTGCTTCCGACGGGACTAGCGATGAGACCCAGTACTTC. The encoded protein is CSASDGTSDETQYF. The gene calls are TRBV20-1 and TRBJ2-5, with 10 bases aligning to TRBD2. The CDR3 has 14 amino acids. The J segment lost 5 bases and the V segment lost 5 bases, leaving 8 bases of the junction unmatched. The V gene's germline CDR1 is DFQATT and CDR2 SNEGSKA (reference sequence).

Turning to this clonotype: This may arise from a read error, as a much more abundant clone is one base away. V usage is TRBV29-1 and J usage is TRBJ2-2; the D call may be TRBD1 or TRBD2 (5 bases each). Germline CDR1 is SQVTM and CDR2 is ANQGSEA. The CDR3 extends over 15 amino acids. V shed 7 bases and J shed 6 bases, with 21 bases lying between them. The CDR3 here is CSALGLQRGAGELFF. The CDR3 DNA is TGCAGCGCCCTAGGGCTGCAGCGAGGGGCCGGGGAGCTGTTTTTT.

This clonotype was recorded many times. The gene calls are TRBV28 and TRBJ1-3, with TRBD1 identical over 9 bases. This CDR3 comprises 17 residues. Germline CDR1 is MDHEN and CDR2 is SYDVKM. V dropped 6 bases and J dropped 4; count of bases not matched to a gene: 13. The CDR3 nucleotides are TGTGCCAGCAGCTCCATTACAGGGGGCTTCATCGGAAACACCATATATTTT. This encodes CASSSITGGFIGNTIYF.

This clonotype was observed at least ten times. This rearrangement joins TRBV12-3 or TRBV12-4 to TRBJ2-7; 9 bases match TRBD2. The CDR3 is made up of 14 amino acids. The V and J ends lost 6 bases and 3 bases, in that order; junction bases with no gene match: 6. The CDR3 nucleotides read TGTGCCAGCAGCATAGCGGGGGTGGGCTACGAGCAGTACTTC. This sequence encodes CASSIAGVGYEQYF.

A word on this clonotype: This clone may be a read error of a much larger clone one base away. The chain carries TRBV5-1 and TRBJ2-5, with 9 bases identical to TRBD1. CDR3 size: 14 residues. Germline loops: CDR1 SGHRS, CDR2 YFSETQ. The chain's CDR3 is CASIPGQGQETKYF. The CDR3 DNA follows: TGCGCCAGCATTCCTGGACAGGGGCAAGAGACCAAGTACTTC.

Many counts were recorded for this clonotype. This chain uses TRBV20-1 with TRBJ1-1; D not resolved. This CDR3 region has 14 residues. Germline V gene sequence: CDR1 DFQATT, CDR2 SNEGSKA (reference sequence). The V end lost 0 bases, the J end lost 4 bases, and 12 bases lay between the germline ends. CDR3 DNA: TGCAGTGCTAGAGATAGCGCGGGAGCCACTGAAGCTTTCTTT. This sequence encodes CSARDSAGATEAFF.

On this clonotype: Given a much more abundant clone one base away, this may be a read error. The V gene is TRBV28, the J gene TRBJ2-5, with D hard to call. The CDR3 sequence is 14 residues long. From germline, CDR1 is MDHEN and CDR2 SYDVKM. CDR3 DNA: TGTGCCAGCAGTTTAACGTACTTCCAAGAGACCAAGTACTTC. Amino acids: CASSLTYFQETKYF.

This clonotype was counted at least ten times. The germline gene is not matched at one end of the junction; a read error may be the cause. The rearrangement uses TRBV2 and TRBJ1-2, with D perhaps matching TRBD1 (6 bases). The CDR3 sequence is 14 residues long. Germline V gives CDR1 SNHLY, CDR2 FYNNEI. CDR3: CASSEDADSPYQPF. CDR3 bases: TGTGCCAGCAGTGAAGACGCGGACAGCCCTTACCAGCCCTTC.

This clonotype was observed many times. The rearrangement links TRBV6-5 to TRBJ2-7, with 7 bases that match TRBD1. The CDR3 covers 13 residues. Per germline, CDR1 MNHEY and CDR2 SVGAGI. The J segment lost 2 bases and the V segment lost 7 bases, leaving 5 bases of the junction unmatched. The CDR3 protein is CASTTGTAYEQYF. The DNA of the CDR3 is TGTGCCAGCACCACAGGGACAGCCTACGAGCAGTACTTC.

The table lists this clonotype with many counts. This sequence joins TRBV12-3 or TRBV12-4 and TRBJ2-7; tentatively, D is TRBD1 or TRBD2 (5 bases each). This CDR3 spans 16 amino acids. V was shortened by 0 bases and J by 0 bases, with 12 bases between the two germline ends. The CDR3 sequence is CASSLARDGTSYEQYF. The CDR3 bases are TGTGCCAGCAGTTTAGCCCGGGACGGAACCTCCTACGAGCAGTACTTC.

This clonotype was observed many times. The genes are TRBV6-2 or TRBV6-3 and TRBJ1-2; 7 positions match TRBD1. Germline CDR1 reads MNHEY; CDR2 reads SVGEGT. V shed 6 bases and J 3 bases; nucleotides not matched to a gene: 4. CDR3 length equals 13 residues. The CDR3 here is CASSETGDYGYTF. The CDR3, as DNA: TGTGCCAGCAGCGAAACAGGGGACTATGGCTACACCTTC.

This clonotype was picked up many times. CDR3 in DNA: TGTGCCAGCAGCCGCAAGGACAGGGTTTTCGGCTACACCTTC. This gives the protein CASSRKDRVFGYTF. V gene TRBV28 combines with J gene TRBJ1-2; 8 bases map to TRBD1. The CDR3 loop spans 14 amino acids. The germline V gene has CDR1 MDHEN and CDR2 SYDVKM. Trimming cost V 6 bases and J 8 bases; bases outside gene matches: 11.

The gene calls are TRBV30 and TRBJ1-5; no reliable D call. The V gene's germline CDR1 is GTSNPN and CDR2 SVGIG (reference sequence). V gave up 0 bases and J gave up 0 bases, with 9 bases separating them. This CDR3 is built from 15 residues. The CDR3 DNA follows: TGTGCCTGGAGTGTACCAGGTTATAGCAATCAGCCCCAGCATTTT. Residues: CAWSVPGYSNQPQHF.